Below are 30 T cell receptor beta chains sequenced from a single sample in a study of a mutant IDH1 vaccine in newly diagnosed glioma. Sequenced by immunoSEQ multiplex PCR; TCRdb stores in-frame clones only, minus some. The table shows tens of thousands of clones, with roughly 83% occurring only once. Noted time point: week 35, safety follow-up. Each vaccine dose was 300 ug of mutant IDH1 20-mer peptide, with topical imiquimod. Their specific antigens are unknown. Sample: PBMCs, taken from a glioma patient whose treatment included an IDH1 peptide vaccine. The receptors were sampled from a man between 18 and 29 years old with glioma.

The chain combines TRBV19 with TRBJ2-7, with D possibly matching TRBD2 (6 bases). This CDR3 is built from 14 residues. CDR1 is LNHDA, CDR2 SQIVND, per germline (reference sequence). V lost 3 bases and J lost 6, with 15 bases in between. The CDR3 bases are TGTGCCAGTAGTATCTGGACGGGGGACTCCGAGCAGTACTTC. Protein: CASSIWTGDSEQYF. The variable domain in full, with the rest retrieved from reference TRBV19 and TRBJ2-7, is DGGITQSPKYLFRKEGQNVTLSCEQNLNHDAMYWYRQDPGQGLRLIYYSQIVNDFQKGDIAEGYSVSREKKESFPLTVTSAQKNPTAFYLCASSIWTGDSEQYFGPGTRLTVT.

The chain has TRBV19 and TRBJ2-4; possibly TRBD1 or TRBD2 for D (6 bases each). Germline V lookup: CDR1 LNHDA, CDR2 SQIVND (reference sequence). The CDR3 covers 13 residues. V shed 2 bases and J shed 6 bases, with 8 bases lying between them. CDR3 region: CASSIRGVNIQYF. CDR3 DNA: TGTGCCAGTAGTATAAGGGGGGTAAACATTCAGTACTTC.

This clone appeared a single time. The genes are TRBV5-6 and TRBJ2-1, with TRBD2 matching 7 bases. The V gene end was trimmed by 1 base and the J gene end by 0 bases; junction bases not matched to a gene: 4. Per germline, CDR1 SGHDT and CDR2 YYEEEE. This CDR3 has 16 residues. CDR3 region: CASSLLGGSSYNEQFF. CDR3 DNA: TGTGCCAGCAGCTTGCTCGGGGGGAGCTCCTACAATGAGCAGTTCTTC.

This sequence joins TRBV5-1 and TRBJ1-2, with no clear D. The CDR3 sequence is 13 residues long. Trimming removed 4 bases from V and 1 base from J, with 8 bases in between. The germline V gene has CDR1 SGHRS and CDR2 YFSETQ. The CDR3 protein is CASSRDGNYGYTF. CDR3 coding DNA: TGCGCCAGCAGCCGTGATGGTAACTATGGCTACACCTTC.

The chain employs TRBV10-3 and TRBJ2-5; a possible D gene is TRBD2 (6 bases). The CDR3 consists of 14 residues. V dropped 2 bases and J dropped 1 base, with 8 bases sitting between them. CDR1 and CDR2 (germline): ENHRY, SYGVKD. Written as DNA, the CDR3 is TGTGCCATCAGTGAGCGGACTATCCAAGAGACCCAGTACTTC. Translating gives CAISERTIQETQYF.

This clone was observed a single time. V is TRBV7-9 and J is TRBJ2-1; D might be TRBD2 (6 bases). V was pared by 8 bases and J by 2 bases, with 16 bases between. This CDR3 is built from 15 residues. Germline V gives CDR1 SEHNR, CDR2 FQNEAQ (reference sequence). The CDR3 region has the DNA TGTGCCAGCGGACCCGGGACTTACACCTACAATGAGCAGTTCTTC. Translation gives CASGPGTYTYNEQFF.

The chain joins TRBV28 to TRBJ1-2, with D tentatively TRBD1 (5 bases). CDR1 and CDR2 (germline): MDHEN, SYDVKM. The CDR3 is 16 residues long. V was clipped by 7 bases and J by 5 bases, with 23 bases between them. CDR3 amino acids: CASIQTGVEGIYGYTF. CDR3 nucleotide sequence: TGTGCCAGCATTCAGACCGGCGTGGAGGGGATATATGGCTACACCTTC.

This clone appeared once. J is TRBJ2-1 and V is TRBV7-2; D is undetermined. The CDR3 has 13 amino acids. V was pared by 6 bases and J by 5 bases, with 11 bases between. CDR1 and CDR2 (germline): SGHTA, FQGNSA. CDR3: CASRLNVHNEQFF. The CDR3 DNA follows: TGTGCCAGCAGACTTAACGTCCACAATGAGCAGTTCTTC.

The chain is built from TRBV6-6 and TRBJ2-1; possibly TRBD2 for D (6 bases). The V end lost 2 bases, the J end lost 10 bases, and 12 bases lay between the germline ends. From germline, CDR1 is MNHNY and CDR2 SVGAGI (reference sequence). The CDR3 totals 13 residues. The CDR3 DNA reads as TGTGCCAGCAGTTACCGGGGACTTCCAGAGCAGTTCTTC. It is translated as CASSYRGLPEQFF.

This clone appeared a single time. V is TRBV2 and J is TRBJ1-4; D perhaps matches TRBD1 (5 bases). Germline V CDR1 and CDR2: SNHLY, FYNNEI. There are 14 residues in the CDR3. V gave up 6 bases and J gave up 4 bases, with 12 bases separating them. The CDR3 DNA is TGTGCCAGCAGCGGGTGGGGCTTTAATGAAAAACTGTTTTTT. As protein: CASSGWGFNEKLFF.

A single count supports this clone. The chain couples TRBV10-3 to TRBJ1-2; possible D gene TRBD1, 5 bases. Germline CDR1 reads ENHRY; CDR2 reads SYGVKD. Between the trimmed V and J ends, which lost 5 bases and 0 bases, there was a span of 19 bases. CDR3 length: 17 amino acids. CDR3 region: CAISKRDLLTSNYGYTF. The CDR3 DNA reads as TGTGCCATCAGTAAACGGGACCTATTGACCTCTAACTATGGCTACACCTTC.

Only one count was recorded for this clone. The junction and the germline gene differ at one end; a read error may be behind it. The CDR3 sequence: CASSQQEGTEAFF. CDR3 DNA sequence: TGTGCTAGCAGCCAACAGGAGGGGACTGAAGCTTTCTTT. The rearrangement links TRBV7-7 to TRBJ1-1, with D perhaps TRBD1 (5 bases). The CDR3 is made up of 13 amino acids. Per the germline V gene, CDR1 is SSHAT and CDR2 is FNYEAQ (reference sequence).

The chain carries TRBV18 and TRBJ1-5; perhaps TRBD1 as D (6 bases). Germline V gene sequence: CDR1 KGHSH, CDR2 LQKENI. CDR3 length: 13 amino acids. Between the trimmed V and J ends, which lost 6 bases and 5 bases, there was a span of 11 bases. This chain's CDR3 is CASSLNRDQPQHF. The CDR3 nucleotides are TGTGCCAGCTCTTTAAACAGGGATCAGCCCCAGCATTTT.

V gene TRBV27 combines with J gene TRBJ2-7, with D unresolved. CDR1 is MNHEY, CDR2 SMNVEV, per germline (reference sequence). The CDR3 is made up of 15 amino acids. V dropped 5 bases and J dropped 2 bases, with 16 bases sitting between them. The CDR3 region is CASSPSYWSTYEQYF. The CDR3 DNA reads TGTGCCAGCAGTCCATCCTACTGGAGTACCTACGAGCAGTACTTC.

DNA for the CDR3: TGCGCCAGCAGCTTCGGCAGGGATGCCTACGAGCAGTACTTC. Translation gives CASSFGRDAYEQYF. This rearrangement joins TRBV5-1 to TRBJ2-7; possible D gene TRBD1, 5 bases. This CDR3 region has 14 residues. Germline-derived CDR1 and CDR2 are SGHRS and YFSETQ. The V gene lost 2 bases and the J gene lost 2 bases, with 11 bases spanning the gap.

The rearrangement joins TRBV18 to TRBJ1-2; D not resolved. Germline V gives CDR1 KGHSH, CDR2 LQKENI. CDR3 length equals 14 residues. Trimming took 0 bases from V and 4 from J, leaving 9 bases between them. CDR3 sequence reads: CASSPPSNIYGYTF. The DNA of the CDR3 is TGTGCCAGCTCACCACCGAGCAACATCTATGGCTACACCTTC.

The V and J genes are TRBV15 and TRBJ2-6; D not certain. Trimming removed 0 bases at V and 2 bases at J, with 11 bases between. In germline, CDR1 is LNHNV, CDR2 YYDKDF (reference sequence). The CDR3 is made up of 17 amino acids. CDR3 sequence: CATSRETRSPGANVLTF. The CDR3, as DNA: TGTGCCACCAGCAGAGAGACGCGAAGCCCTGGGGCCAACGTCCTGACTTTC.

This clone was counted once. In nucleotides, the CDR3 is TGTGCCAGCAAGCGACAGCCTGAGTGGGTGGAGCAGTACTTC. Translation gives CASKRQPEWVEQYF. This chain links TRBV6-1 with TRBJ2-7, with D perhaps matching TRBD1 (5 bases). The V end lost 7 bases, the J end lost 7 bases, and 20 bases lay between the germline ends. CDR1 and CDR2 (germline): MNHNS, SASEGT. The CDR3 length is 14 residues.

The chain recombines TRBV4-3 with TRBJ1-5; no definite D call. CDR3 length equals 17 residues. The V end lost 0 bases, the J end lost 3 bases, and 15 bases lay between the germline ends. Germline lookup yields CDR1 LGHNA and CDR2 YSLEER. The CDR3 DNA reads TGCGCCAGCAGCCAAGACCTTAGGCTCGCCCTCAATCAGCCCCAGCATTTT. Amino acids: CASSQDLRLALNQPQHF.

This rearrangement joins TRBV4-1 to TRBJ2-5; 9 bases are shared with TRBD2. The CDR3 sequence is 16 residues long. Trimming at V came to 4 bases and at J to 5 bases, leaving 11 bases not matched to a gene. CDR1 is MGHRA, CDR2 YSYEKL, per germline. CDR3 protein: CASSLWGGGAKETQYF. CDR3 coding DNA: TGCGCCAGCAGCCTCTGGGGCGGGGGGGCAAAGGAGACCCAGTACTTC.

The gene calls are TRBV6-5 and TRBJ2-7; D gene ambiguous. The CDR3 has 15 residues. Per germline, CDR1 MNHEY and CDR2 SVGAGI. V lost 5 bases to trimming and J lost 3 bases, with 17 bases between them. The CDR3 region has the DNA TGTGCCAGCAGTCCCAAGGGCGCCGCAATCTACGAGCAGTACTTC. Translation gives CASSPKGAAIYEQYF.

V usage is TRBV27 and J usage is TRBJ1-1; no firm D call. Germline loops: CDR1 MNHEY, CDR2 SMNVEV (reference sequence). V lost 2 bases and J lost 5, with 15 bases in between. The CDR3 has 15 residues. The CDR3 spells CASSLIGGIRTEAFF. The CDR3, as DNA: TGTGCCAGCAGTTTAATTGGAGGAATTAGGACTGAAGCTTTCTTT.

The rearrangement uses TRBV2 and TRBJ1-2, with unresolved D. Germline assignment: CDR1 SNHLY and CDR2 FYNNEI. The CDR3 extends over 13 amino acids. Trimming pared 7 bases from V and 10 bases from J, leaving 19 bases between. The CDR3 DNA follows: TGTGCCAGCAAGGTTACGGGAAGGCTACACTACACCTTC. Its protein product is CASKVTGRLHYTF. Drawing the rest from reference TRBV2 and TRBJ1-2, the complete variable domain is EPEVTQTPSHQVTQMGQEVILRCVPISNHLYFYWYRQILGQKVEFLVSFYNNEISEKSEIFDDQFSVERPDGSNFTLKIRSTKLEDSAMYFCASKVTGRLHYTFGSGTRLTVV.

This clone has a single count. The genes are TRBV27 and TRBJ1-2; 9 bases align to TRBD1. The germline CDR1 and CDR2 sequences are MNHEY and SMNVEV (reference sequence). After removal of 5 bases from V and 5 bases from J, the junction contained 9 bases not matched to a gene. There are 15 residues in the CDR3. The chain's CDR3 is CASSTYGTGNYGYTF. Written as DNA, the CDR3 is TGTGCCAGCAGTACCTACGGGACAGGGAATTATGGCTACACCTTC.

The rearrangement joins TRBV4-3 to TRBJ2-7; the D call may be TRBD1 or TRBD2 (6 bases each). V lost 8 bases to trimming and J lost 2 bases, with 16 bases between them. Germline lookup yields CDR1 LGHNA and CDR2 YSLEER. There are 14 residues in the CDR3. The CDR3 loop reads CASSQGRGTYEQYF. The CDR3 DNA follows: TGCGCCAGCTCCCAGGGGCGGGGAACCTACGAGCAGTACTTC.

CDR3: CASSEFVDTQYF. As DNA, the CDR3 is TGTGCCAGCAGTGAATTTGTAGATACGCAGTATTTT. V is TRBV25-1 and J is TRBJ2-3, with D unresolved. Per the germline V gene, CDR1 is MGHDK and CDR2 is SYGVNS. The CDR3 length is 12 residues. V was shortened by 1 base and J by 5 bases, with 4 bases between the two germline ends.

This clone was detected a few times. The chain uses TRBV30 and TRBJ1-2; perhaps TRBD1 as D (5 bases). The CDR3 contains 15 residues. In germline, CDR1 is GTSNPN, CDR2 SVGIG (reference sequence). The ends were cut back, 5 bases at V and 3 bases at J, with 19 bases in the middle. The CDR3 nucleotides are TGTGCCTGGGGGCGAGTTGGGGCAGGGTACTATGGCTACACCTTC. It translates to CAWGRVGAGYYGYTF.

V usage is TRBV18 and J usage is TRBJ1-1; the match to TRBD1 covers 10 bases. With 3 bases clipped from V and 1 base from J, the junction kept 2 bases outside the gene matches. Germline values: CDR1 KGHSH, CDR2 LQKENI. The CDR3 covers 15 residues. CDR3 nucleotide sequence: TGTGCCAGCTCACCGGACAGGGGGTCGAACACTGAAGCTTTCTTT. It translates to CASSPDRGSNTEAFF. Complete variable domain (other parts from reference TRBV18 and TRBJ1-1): NAGVMQNPRHLVRRRGQEARLRCSPMKGHSHVYWYRQLPEEGLKFMVYLQKENIIDESGMPKERFSAEFPKEGPSILRIQQVVRGDSAAYFCASSPDRGSNTEAFFGQGTRLTVV.

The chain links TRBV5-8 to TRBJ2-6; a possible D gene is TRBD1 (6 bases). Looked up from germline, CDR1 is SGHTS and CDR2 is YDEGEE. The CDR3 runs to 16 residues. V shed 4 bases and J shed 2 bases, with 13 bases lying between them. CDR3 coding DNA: TGTGCCAGCAGCCTACCCAGGGGTACTGGGGCCAACGTCCTGACTTTC. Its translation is CASSLPRGTGANVLTF.

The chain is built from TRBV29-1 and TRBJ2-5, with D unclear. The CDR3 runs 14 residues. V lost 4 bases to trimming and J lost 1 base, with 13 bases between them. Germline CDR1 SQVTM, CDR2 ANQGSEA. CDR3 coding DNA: TGCAGCGTTGTCACAATTGGCATCCAAGAGACCCAGTACTTC. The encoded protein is CSVVTIGIQETQYF.